These 27 T cell receptor beta chains were all obtained from the same sample, sequenced in a study of human T cells and chemical hapten exposure. TCRdb re-derived calls from the RACE reads in MiXCR, one entry per CDR3 protein. Here the sample spans about 70,000 distinct CDR3 sequences, around 7.9% being singletons. Time point noted: patch test 2, 6 weeks after DPC sensitization. The treatment was: therapeutic diphenylcyclopropenone sensitization with weekly scalp DPC. The input for sequencing was whole blood, taken in connection with sensitization to the hapten diphenylcyclopropenone (DPC). These receptors were obtained from a woman in her forties or fifties with alopecia areata. Some clones in this sample may be carry-over from other donors' samples.

This clonotype was seen many times. This chain joins TRBV19 and TRBJ1-5; the D is unclear. Germline CDR1 is LNHDA and CDR2 is SQIVND (reference sequence). This CDR3 region has 11 residues. V lost 9 bases to trimming and J lost 6 bases, with 9 bases between them. The CDR3 coding sequence is TGTGCCAGCCACACGGGTCAGCCCCAGCATTTT. Its translation: CASHTGQPQHF.

Many counts were recorded for this clonotype. This chain uses TRBV5-1 with TRBJ1-5, with 7 nucleotides matching TRBD1. Per germline, CDR1 SGHRS and CDR2 YFSETQ. V trimming: 3 bases; J trimming: 2 bases; junction bases outside the gene matches: 2. The CDR3 runs to 14 residues. The CDR3 DNA is TGCGCCAGCAGCTCCGGGACAGGCAATCAGCCCCAGCATTTT. It translates to CASSSGTGNQPQHF.

This clonotype has a handful of counts. V usage is TRBV18 and J usage is TRBJ1-2; TRBD1 matches 7 bases. Looked up from germline, CDR1 is KGHSH and CDR2 is LQKENI. V gave up 3 bases and J gave up 4 bases; unmatched junction bases: 8. CDR3 length: 15 residues. The CDR3 DNA is TGTGCCAGCTCACCTGGGGACAGTGTAGTCTATGGCTACACCTTC. This gives the protein CASSPGDSVVYGYTF.

The table lists this clonotype with a few counts. This sequence joins TRBV5-1 and TRBJ1-1, with 10 bases aligning to TRBD1. The junction had 7 bases not matched to a gene; V was cut back by 0 bases and J by 11 bases. CDR1 SGHRS and CDR2 YFSETQ come from the germline V gene. This CDR3 has 14 amino acids. The CDR3 protein is CASSLGDRGVGAFF. The CDR3 bases are TGCGCCAGCAGCTTGGGGGACAGGGGAGTTGGGGCTTTCTTT. The entire variable domain, with the rest obtained from reference TRBV5-1 and TRBJ1-1, is as follows: KAGVTQTPRYLIKTRGQQVTLSCSPISGHRSVSWYQQTPGQGLQFLFEYFSETQRNKGNFPGRFSGRQFSNSRSEMNVSTLELGDSALYLCASSLGDRGVGAFFGQGTRLTVV.

This chain joins TRBV7-2 and TRBJ2-5; 13 bases map to TRBD2. Germline loops: CDR1 SGHTA, CDR2 FQGNSA. V lost 5 bases, J lost 4 bases, and 7 bases stayed unmatched. The CDR3 is 16 amino acids. The CDR3 loop reads CASSPLLAGGRETQYF. CDR3 nucleotides: TGTGCCAGCAGCCCTTTACTAGCGGGGGGGCGAGAGACCCAGTACTTC.

The genes are TRBV7-8 and TRBJ2-2, with a possible D match to TRBD1 (5 bases). CDR1 SGHVS and CDR2 FQNEAQ come from the germline V gene. V gave up 2 bases and J gave up 7 bases, with 14 bases separating them. The CDR3 totals 15 residues. CDR3 DNA sequence: TGTGCCAGCAGCTTAAGGGGTAGTTCATACGGGGAGCTGTTTTTT. Translating it yields CASSLRGSSYGELFF.

This clonotype was counted only a few times. V is TRBV7-9 and J is TRBJ1-4, with 7 nucleotides matching TRBD1. V gave up 5 bases and J gave up 10 bases; unmatched junction bases: 19. The CDR3 runs 17 residues. CDR1 and CDR2 (germline): SEHNR, FQNEAQ (reference sequence). CDR3 DNA: TGTGCCAGCAGCCTTCGGGACAGCGTCTCACCTTTAACAAAACTGTTTTTT. Translated, it gives CASSLRDSVSPLTKLFF.

This clonotype was counted between two and nine times. The chain couples TRBV30 to TRBJ1-1; possible D gene TRBD1, 5 bases. Germline V CDR1 and CDR2: GTSNPN, SVGIG (reference sequence). The CDR3 extends over 18 amino acids. Trimming removed 3 bases from V and 2 bases from J, with 25 bases in between. CDR3 DNA sequence: TGTGCCTGGAGCACCTGGGGCAGCTCGAAAAATTATAACACTGAAGCTTTCTTT. Its translation is CAWSTWGSSKNYNTEAFF.

The chain joins TRBV7-8 to TRBJ2-3, with D tentatively TRBD2 (5 bases). Per the germline V gene, CDR1 is SGHVS and CDR2 is FQNEAQ. The V gene lost 1 base and the J gene lost 3 bases, with 8 bases spanning the gap. This CDR3 region has 14 residues. The CDR3 loop is CASSLVLGTDTQYF. The CDR3 nucleotides are TGTGCCAGCAGCTTAGTACTAGGGACAGATACGCAGTATTTT.

This clonotype was recorded many times. J is TRBJ2-5 and V is TRBV6-2 or TRBV6-3; 7 nucleotides align to TRBD2. Looked up from germline, CDR1 is MNHEY and CDR2 is SVGEGT. V gave up 5 bases and J gave up 2 bases; unmatched junction bases: 5. The CDR3 runs 14 residues. CDR3 sequence: CASSKMRGQETQYF. CDR3 sequence (DNA): TGTGCCAGCAGTAAAATGCGGGGGCAAGAGACCCAGTACTTC.

The chain employs TRBV19 and TRBJ2-1; D ambiguous. The length of the CDR3 is 16 residues. With 1 base removed from V and 2 bases from J, the gap between germline ends came to 12 bases. Germline values: CDR1 LNHDA, CDR2 SQIVND (reference sequence). The CDR3 nucleotides read TGTGCCAGTAGTATAGGGAGTGGAGAGCCCTACAATGAGCAGTTCTTC. Its translation: CASSIGSGEPYNEQFF.

The chain is built from TRBV6-5 and TRBJ2-5; TRBD1 might be the D (5 bases). The germline V gene encodes CDR1 MNHEY and CDR2 SVGAGI. V was pared by 5 bases and J by 7 bases, with 11 bases between. The CDR3 consists of 12 residues. The CDR3 DNA follows: TGTGCCAGCAGTCTAATAACAGGGACCCAGTACTTC. Translated: CASSLITGTQYF.

CDR3 DNA: TGTGCCAGCAGCCAAGAGGGTTGGGGCACCGGGGAGCTGTTTTTT. It is translated as CASSQEGWGTGELFF. The chain joins TRBV3-1 to TRBJ2-2, with D unresolved. The CDR3 sequence is 15 residues long. The V gene lost 0 bases and the J gene lost 4 bases, with 9 bases spanning the gap. CDR1 is LGHDT, CDR2 YNNKEL, per germline (reference sequence).

V usage is TRBV5-1 and J usage is TRBJ2-7; TRBD1 might be the D (6 bases). The V end was cut by 4 bases, the J end by 6 bases, with 23 bases between. This CDR3 spans 16 amino acids. Germline loops: CDR1 SGHRS, CDR2 YFSETQ. DNA for the CDR3: TGCGCCAGCAGCCCGCTAGAACAGGGTCCCTCTGGCGAGCAGTACTTC. It is translated as CASSPLEQGPSGEQYF.

V and J are TRBV29-1 and TRBJ2-5, with D tentatively TRBD1 (5 bases). Trimming stripped 6 bases from V and 5 bases from J, with 13 bases between. CDR1 is SQVTM and CDR2 is ANQGSEA in the germline V gene. The CDR3 is made up of 12 amino acids. The CDR3 DNA follows: TGCAGCGTGGAAAGGGGTGCGGAGACCCAGTACTTC. This sequence encodes CSVERGAETQYF.

V gene TRBV27 combines with J gene TRBJ2-2, with D possibly being TRBD2 (5 bases). CDR3 length: 17 amino acids. V was cut by 8 bases and J by 3 bases, with 22 bases left in between. The germline gives CDR1 MNHEY, CDR2 SMNVEV (reference sequence). The CDR3 DNA reads as TGTGCCAGCTCTCCGTGGACCCAGCGGAGTTACACCGGGGAGCTGTTTTTT. Its translation is CASSPWTQRSYTGELFF.

This clonotype was detected a few times. This chain links TRBV11-2 with TRBJ2-3; weak D call: TRBD2 (7 bases). V was shortened by 5 bases and J by 0 bases, with 15 bases between the two germline ends. Germline lookup yields CDR1 SGHAT and CDR2 FQNNGV. The CDR3 loop spans 16 amino acids. The CDR3 sequence: CASSPEGGASTDTQYF. Here the CDR3 DNA reads TGTGCCAGCAGCCCCGAAGGGGGGGCTAGCACAGATACGCAGTATTTT. Looking up the rest from reference TRBV11-2 and TRBJ2-3 gives the full variable domain: EAGVAQSPRYKIIEKRQSVAFWCNPISGHATLYWYQQILGQGPKLLIQFQNNGVVDDSQLPKDRFSAERLKGVDSTLKIQPAKLEDSAVYLCASSPEGGASTDTQYFGPGTRLTVL.

At least ten counts were recorded for this clonotype. The chain uses TRBV7-9 and TRBJ1-3; tentative D call: TRBD1 (6 bases). CDR3 length: 18 amino acids. V was cut by 1 base and J by 2 bases, with 18 bases left in between. CDR1 is SEHNR, CDR2 FQNEAQ, per germline (reference sequence). The CDR3 DNA is TGTGCCAGCAGCTTAGGGGACCTACAGGGATCGGCTGGAAACACCATATATTTT. Amino acids: CASSLGDLQGSAGNTIYF.

This clonotype was seen many times. At one of its ends the junction is not consistent with the germline gene, which may arise from a read error. The chain uses TRBV7-9 and TRBJ2-5; D possibly corresponds to TRBD2 (5 bases). Per germline, CDR1 SEHNR and CDR2 FQNEAQ (reference sequence). This CDR3 has 14 amino acids. The chain's CDR3 is CASSLGYQEENQYF. The CDR3 DNA reads as TGTGCCAGCAGCTTAGGATACCAGGAGGAGAACCAGTACTTC. Full variable domain (rest looked up from reference TRBV7-9 and TRBJ2-5): DTGVSQNPRHKITKRGQNVTFRCDPISEHNRLYWYRQTLGQGPEFLTYFQNEAQLEKSRLLSDRFSAERPKGSFSTLEIQRTEQGDSAMYLCASSLGYQEENQYFGPGTRLLVL.

In this sample, this clonotype turned up once. The chain couples TRBV3-1 to TRBJ2-3, with 7 bases that match TRBD1. V lost 11 bases and J lost 2; bases outside the gene matches: 13. CDR3 size: 15 residues. CDR1 is LGHDT, CDR2 YNNKEL, per germline (reference sequence). CDR3 DNA sequence: TGTGCCGGCACCCCCGGGACAGCTGTCACAGATACGCAGTATTTT. As protein: CAGTPGTAVTDTQYF.

This clonotype was counted only a few times. The chain combines TRBV20-1 with TRBJ2-7, with 12 bases fitting TRBD2. V was clipped by 6 bases and J by 0 bases; unmatched bases: 3. The CDR3 length is 14 residues. Per germline, CDR1 DFQATT and CDR2 SNEGSKA (reference sequence). CDR3 DNA: TGCAGTGCGCAGACTAGCGGGGGCTCCTACGAGCAGTACTTC. Amino acid sequence: CSAQTSGGSYEQYF.

This clonotype occurred a few times. The chain joins TRBV4-1 to TRBJ2-3, with TRBD1 identical over 9 bases. Germline lookup yields CDR1 MGHRA and CDR2 YSYEKL. CDR3 length equals 15 residues. The trim removed 4 bases at V and 4 bases at J, leaving 6 bases unmatched. CDR3 protein: CASSPQGAHADTQYF. CDR3 coding DNA: TGCGCCAGCAGCCCACAGGGGGCGCATGCAGATACGCAGTATTTT.

There are a few counts of this clonotype. The CDR3 nucleotides are TGTGCCAGCAGCCAAGATGACGAGGGGCGCGAGACCCAGTACTTC. Translated, it gives CASSQDDEGRETQYF. The genes are TRBV4-2 and TRBJ2-5, with D perhaps assigned TRBD1 or TRBD2 (5 bases each). This CDR3 is built from 15 residues. The germline V gene encodes CDR1 LGHNA and CDR2 YNFKEQ. V lost 0 bases and J 5 bases, leaving 13 bases between the germline ends.

This clonotype was seen at least ten times. The V call is TRBV21-1, the J call TRBJ1-1. TRBV21-1 is designated a pseudogene. The CDR3 contains 12 residues. In nucleotides, the CDR3 is TGTGCCAGTCTGCAAACGAACACTGAAGCTTTCTTT. Amino acids: CASLQTNTEAFF.

This clonotype came up once. The V gene is TRBV7-2, the J gene TRBJ2-5; 8 bases fit TRBD2. V trimming: 5 bases; J trimming: 5 bases; junction bases outside the gene matches: 4. Germline CDR1 is SGHTA and CDR2 is FQGNSA. The CDR3 is made up of 13 amino acids. CDR3 protein: CASSQGLVETQYF. The CDR3 DNA is TGTGCCAGCAGCCAGGGACTAGTGGAGACCCAGTACTTC.

This clonotype was observed a handful of times. The chain is built from TRBV20-1 and TRBJ2-3; 9 bases line up with TRBD1. Trimming at V came to 4 bases and at J to 3 bases, leaving 11 bases not matched to a gene. Germline V gene lookup returns CDR1 DFQATT and CDR2 SNEGSKA (reference sequence). The CDR3 has 16 amino acids. The CDR3 coding sequence is TGCAGTGCTAACCCAGTACAGGGGGCGCAGACAGATACGCAGTATTTT. Translation gives CSANPVQGAQTDTQYF.

This sequence joins TRBV9 and TRBJ1-1, with TRBD1 matching 8 bases. Germline CDR1 reads SGDLS; CDR2 reads YYNGEE. Trimming took 0 bases from V and 9 from J; bases not matched to a gene: 10. CDR3 length: 15 residues. DNA of the CDR3: TGTGCCAGCAGCGTAGACTCTTTTAGGACAGGGAAAGCTTTCTTT. This gives the protein CASSVDSFRTGKAFF. The complete variable domain, with remaining parts taken from reference TRBV9 and TRBJ1-1, reads DSGVTQTPKHLITATGQRVTLRCSPRSGDLSVYWYQQSLDQGLQFLIQYYNGEERAKGNILERFSAQQFPDLHSELNLSSLELGDSALYFCASSVDSFRTGKAFFGQGTRLTVV.